This paragraph reports one T cell receptor beta chain. What it binds is unknown. PCR employed 60 Vbeta and 13 Jbeta primers. The protocol was immunoSEQ multiplex PCR, while the TCRdb copy is restricted to in-frame clones and leaves out a portion. This sample has approximately 220,000 clones, with around 76% found just once. The data are from a study of cytomegalovirus exposure and HLA in healthy donors. Study outcomes and limitations: V- and J-gene trimming in TCR beta was tied to a missense DCLRE1C variant by an analysis performed later. Further analysis, carried out later, found HLA-associated TCR beta chains more clonally expanded than equally common other chains.

The CDR3 contains 12 residues. V shed 4 bases and J shed 5 bases, with 11 bases lying between them. In germline, CDR1 is SQVTM, CDR2 ANQGSEA. The chain joins TRBV29-1 to TRBJ2-5; tentative D call: TRBD2 (6 bases). Material: PBMCs. The TCR comes from a man between 40 and 49 years old in good health and CMV-seropositive. CDR3 DNA sequence: TGCAGCGTTGTGACGGGAGATGAGACCCAGTACTTC. This encodes CSVVTGDETQYF.